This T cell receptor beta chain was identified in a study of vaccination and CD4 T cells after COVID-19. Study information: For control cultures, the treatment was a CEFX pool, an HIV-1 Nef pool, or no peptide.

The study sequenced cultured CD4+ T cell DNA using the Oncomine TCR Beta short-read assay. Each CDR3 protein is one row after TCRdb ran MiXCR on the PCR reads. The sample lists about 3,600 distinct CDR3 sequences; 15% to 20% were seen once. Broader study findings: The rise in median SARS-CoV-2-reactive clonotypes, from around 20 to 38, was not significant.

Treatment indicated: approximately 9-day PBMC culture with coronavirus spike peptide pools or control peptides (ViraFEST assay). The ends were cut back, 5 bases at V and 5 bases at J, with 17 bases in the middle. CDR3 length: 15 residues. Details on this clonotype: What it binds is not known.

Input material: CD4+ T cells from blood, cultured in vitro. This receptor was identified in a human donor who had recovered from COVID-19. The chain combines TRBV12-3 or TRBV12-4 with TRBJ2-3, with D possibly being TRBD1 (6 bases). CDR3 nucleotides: TGTGCCAGCAGTCCGACAGGTCAAGTCGGAGATACGCAGTATTTT. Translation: CASSPTGQVGDTQYF.